A single T cell receptor beta chain is shown here with its context. TCRdb's copy holds only in-frame clones and misses some; the assay was immunoSEQ multiplex PCR. The sample yields around 110,000 clones, roughly 91% seen once. Germline CDR1 is LGHDT and CDR2 is YNNKEL (reference sequence). CDR3 size: 18 residues. Trimming removed 4 bases from V and 7 bases from J; junction bases left unmatched: 18. This sample was taken from a study of control samples from healthy donors and cancer patients. The chain couples TRBV3-1 (or the pseudogene TRBV3-2) to TRBJ2-7, with 11 positions matching TRBD1. This clonotype was obtained from a woman between 65 and 79 years old in good health. Material: blood. The CDR3 DNA reads as TGTGCCAGCAGCCTAGCTCCCCCCGGGACAGGGGGGTCGGGTGAGCAGTACTTC. Its translation: CASSLAPPGTGGSGEQYF.